Listed below are T cell receptor beta chains from one sample, sequenced in a study of OX40 agonist ivuxolimab in advanced cancers. Sequenced by immunoSEQ multiplex PCR; TCRdb stores in-frame clones only, minus some. The table records tens of thousands of clones, more than 70% of them present only once. The sample was CD4+ or CD8+ T cells sorted from blood, taken in a trial of the OX40 agonist ivuxolimab. These receptors all come from an adult with an advanced solid tumor such as melanoma, head and neck, liver or kidney cancer. CDR3s include the opening cysteine and the closing phenylalanine or tryptophan. The D gene is left open where the match is weak. Not all rows give a size; the values are once, few, many and, for expanded clones, a class.

j_call d_call clone_size v_call cdr3_aa cdr3_nt
TRBJ2-5 TRBD2 - TRBV7-9 CASSPGGGDQETQYF TGTGCCAGCAGCCCCGGCGGGGGGGATCAAGAGACCCAGTACTTC
TRBJ1-4 - - TRBV15 CATSRVGKGEKLFF TGTGCCACCAGCAGAGTGGGAAAGGGGGAAAAACTGTTTTTT
TRBJ1-4 TRBD1 - TRBV5-5 CASSAWTGPEKLFF TGTGCCAGCAGCGCCTGGACAGGGCCGGAAAAACTGTTTTTT
TRBJ1-4 - - TRBV5-1 CASSVGTDYEKLFF TGCGCCAGCAGCGTGGGGACGGATTATGAAAAACTGTTTTTT
TRBJ2-6 - once TRBV2 CASKGSSGANVLTF TGTGCCAGCAAAGGGAGCTCTGGGGCCAACGTCCTGACTTTC
TRBJ2-7 - - TRBV18 CASSLWDSTQEQYF TGTGCCAGCTCACTGTGGGACTCCACCCAGGAGCAGTACTTC
TRBJ1-3 - - TRBV7-9 CASSPRTSGNTIYF TGTGCCAGCAGCCCTAGGACCTCTGGAAACACCATATATTTT
TRBJ2-5 - - TRBV5-6 CASSREWSTQYF TGTGCCAGCAGCCGGGAGTGGTCGACCCAGTACTTC
TRBJ1-2 - - TRBV6-1 CASSEVGLPGFRNSF TGTGCCAGCAGTGAAGTAGGCCTCCCGGGATTTAGGAACTCCTTC
TRBJ2-7 TRBD1 - TRBV5-1 CASSLAGQASEQYF TGCGCCAGCAGCTTGGCCGGACAGGCATCCGAGCAGTACTTC
TRBJ1-1 TRBD1 few TRBV27 CASSWGQGRTEAFF TGTGCCAGCAGTTGGGGACAGGGACGAACTGAAGCTTTCTTT
TRBJ2-7 TRBD1 - TRBV5-1 CASSSQGALSYEQYF TGCGCCAGCAGCTCACAGGGGGCCCTCTCCTACGAGCAGTACTTC
TRBJ2-7 TRBD1 - TRBV11-2 CASSSRTGDYEQYF TGTGCCAGCAGCTCCCGGACAGGGGACTACGAGCAGTACTTC
TRBJ1-2 - - TRBV5-1 CASSSAENYGYTF TGCGCCAGCAGCTCGGCAGAGAACTATGGCTACACCTTC
TRBJ2-1 - - TRBV9 CASSVGAPSYNEQFF TGTGCCAGCAGCGTAGGAGCTCCCTCCTACAATGAGCAGTTCTTC
TRBJ2-5 - - TRBV5-4 CASRTEYLETQYF TGTGCCAGCCGGACAGAATATTTAGAGACCCAGTACTTC
TRBJ1-5 TRBD1 - TRBV4-1 CASSPAGGIQPQHF TGCGCCAGCAGCCCGGCAGGGGGTATTCAGCCCCAGCATTTT
TRBJ2-5 - - TRBV14 CASSRDRMETQYF TGTGCCAGCAGCCGGGACCGCATGGAGACCCAGTACTTC
TRBJ1-1 TRBD1 - TRBV23-1 CASRNRGEAEAFF TGCGCCAGCAGAAACAGGGGCGAGGCTGAAGCTTTCTTT
TRBJ2-7 - - TRBV15 CATSRDLLGSSYEQYF TGTGCCACCAGCAGAGATCTATTGGGGAGCTCCTACGAGCAGTACTTC
TRBJ1-1 - - TRBV6-5 CASSYSGVEAFF TGTGCCAGCAGTTATTCAGGGGTTGAAGCTTTCTTT
TRBJ1-2 - - TRBV7-2 CASSLAQGDYGYTF TGTGCCAGCAGCTTAGCCCAGGGTGACTATGGCTACACCTTC
TRBJ1-1 - - TRBV28 CASSPQRVSEAFF TGTGCCAGCAGTCCCCAAAGAGTGTCTGAAGCTTTCTTT
TRBJ2-5 - - TRBV6-1 CASTMALGETQYF TGTGCCAGCACCATGGCACTGGGAGAGACCCAGTACTTC
TRBJ2-7 - few TRBV10-3 CAIRARDEQYF TGTGCCATCAGGGCAAGGGACGAGCAGTACTTC
TRBJ1-5 - - TRBV28 CASSLITFRFSDIHSNQPQHF TGTGCCAGCAGTTTGATTACTTTTCGGTTTTCGGACATCCATAGCAATCAGCCCCAGCATTTT
TRBJ2-2 TRBD1 - TRBV5-1 CASSLRPGTGSGELFF TGCGCCAGCAGCTTGCGACCCGGGACAGGGTCCGGGGAGCTGTTTTTT
TRBJ2-7 TRBD2 - TRBV2 CASSAWRETSEQYF TGTGCCAGCAGTGCTTGGCGGGAGACGTCCGAGCAGTACTTC
TRBJ2-5 TRBD2 once TRBV28 CASSLWDLAGVGETQYF TGTGCCAGCAGTTTATGGGATCTAGCGGGAGTCGGTGAGACCCAGTACTTC
TRBJ1-1 - - TRBV5-1 CASSLAGELTEAFF TGCGCCAGCAGCTTGGCCGGGGAGCTCACTGAAGCTTTCTTT
TRBJ2-1 TRBD2 - TRBV28 CASSFPSGVNERSYNEQFF TGTGCCAGCAGTTTCCCTAGCGGGGTTAATGAGCGGTCCTACAATGAGCAGTTCTTC
TRBJ1-5 - - TRBV19 CASSIRPQGGNQPQHF TGTGCCAGTAGTATTCGCCCACAGGGTGGAAATCAGCCCCAGCATTTT
TRBJ2-4 - - TRBV7-5 CVRSLEDRVGNIQYF TGTGTCAGAAGCTTAGAGGACAGGGTCGGAAACATTCAGTACTTC
TRBJ2-5 - - TRBV6-5 CASSSPGQETQYF TGTGCCAGCAGTTCACCAGGTCAAGAGACCCAGTACTTC
TRBJ2-7 - - TRBV10-3 CAISDSGPYEQYF TGTGCCATCAGTGACTCGGGTCCCTACGAGCAGTACTTC
TRBJ2-2 - - TRBV6-7 CASSSPRGSGELFF TGTGCCAGCAGTTCCCCCAGGGGTTCCGGGGAGCTGTTTTTT
TRBJ2-7 - - TRBV18 CASSPISRDGYYEQYF TGTGCCAGCTCACCTATTTCGCGGGACGGTTACTACGAGCAGTACTTC